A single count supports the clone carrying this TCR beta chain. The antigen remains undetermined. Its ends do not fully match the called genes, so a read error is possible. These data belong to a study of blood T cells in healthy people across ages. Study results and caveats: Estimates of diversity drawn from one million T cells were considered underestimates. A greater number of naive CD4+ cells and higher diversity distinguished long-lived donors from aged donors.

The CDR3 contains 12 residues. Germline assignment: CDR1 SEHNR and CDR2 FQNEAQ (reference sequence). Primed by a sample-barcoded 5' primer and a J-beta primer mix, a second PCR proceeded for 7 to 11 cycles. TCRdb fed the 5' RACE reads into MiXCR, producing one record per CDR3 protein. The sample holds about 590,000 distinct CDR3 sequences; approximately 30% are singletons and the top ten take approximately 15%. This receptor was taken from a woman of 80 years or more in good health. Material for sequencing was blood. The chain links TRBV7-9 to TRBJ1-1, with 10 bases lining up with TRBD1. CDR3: CATRDRGTGAFF. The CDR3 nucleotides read TGTGCCACAAGGGACAGGGGCACTGGAGCTTTCTTT.